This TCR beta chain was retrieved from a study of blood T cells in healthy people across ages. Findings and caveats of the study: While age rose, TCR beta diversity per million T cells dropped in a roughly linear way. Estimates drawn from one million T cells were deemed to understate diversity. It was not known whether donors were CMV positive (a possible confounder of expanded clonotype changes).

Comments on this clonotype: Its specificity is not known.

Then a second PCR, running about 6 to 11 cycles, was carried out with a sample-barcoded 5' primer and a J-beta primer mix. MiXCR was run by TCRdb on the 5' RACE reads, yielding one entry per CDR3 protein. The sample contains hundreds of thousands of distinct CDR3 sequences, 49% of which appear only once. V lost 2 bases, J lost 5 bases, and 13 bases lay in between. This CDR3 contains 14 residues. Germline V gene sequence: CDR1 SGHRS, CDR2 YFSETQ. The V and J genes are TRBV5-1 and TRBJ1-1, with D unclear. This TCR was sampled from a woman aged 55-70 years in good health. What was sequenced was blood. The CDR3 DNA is TGCGCCAGCAGCTTATTTGGGGTTTCGACTGAAGCTTTCTTT. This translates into CASSLFGVSTEAFF.